The present T cell receptor (beta chain) was sequenced within a study of T cell responses to AZD1222 COVID-19 vaccine. Findings and limits, study-wide: Once two AZD1222 doses were given, Spike-specific TCR breadth and depth went up. Repertoires in all cases were sampled only once the peak T cell response had passed. Possibly, clonal diversity was underestimated; donors were largely white British and included more females.

The junction had 5 bases not matched to a gene; V was cut back by 6 bases and J by 1 base. Looked up from germline, CDR1 is SQVTM and CDR2 is ANQGSEA. The CDR3 spans 13 residues. With respect to this clone: Its target is unknown.

Only in-frame clones appear in the TCRdb table, and some are missing; sequencing was by immunoSEQ multiplex PCR. The sample holds about 100,000 clones, 87% seen once. Sequences were derived from peripheral blood, sampled on day 0 of MenACWY control vaccination. The chain recombines TRBV29-1 with TRBJ2-5; 7 nucleotides agree with TRBD2. The sequence came from an adult in good health. The CDR3 DNA reads TGCAGCGTCGATACTAGCGCCCAAGAGACCCAGTACTTC. It codes for CSVDTSAQETQYF. Filled out from reference TRBV29-1 and TRBJ2-5, the complete variable domain reads SAVISQKPSRDICQRGTSLTIQCQVDSQVTMMFWYRQQPGQSLTLIATANQGSEATYESGFVIDKFPISRPNLTFSTLTVSNMSPEDSSIYLCSVDTSAQETQYFGPGTRLLVL.